The next 26 T cell receptor beta chains were all read from a single sample in a study of T cell responses to AZD1222 COVID-19 vaccine. The method was immunoSEQ multiplex PCR; TCRdb's version includes in-frame clones alone and lacks a portion of them. The sample records fewer than 55,000 clones, 80% to 95% being singletons. This specimen was peripheral blood, taken 28 days after the second AZD1222 dose. These receptors all stem from an adult who received the AZD1222 COVID-19 vaccine.

The chain joins TRBV7-9 to TRBJ1-5; D might be TRBD1 (5 bases). V was cut by 1 base and J by 8 bases, with 15 bases left in between. The CDR3 has 15 residues. Germline CDR1 and CDR2: SEHNR and FQNEAQ (reference sequence). The CDR3, as DNA: TGTGCCAGCAGCTTAGGGGGACCTAGCGCGGAGCCCCAGCATTTT. This gives the protein CASSLGGPSAEPQHF.

The chain combines TRBV4-3 with TRBJ2-3; maybe TRBD1 (5 bases). CDR1 and CDR2 (germline): LGHNA, YSLEER. V was clipped by 4 bases and J by 8 bases, with 13 bases between them. This CDR3 is built from 13 residues. CDR3 protein: CASSPLTQGTQYF. The CDR3 DNA is TGCGCCAGCAGCCCCTTGACTCAGGGTACGCAGTATTTT.

V usage is TRBV21-1 and J usage is TRBJ1-2; TRBD1 is the table's D call and was not checked against the DNA. TRBV21-1 is a documented pseudogene. The CDR3 has 13 residues. The CDR3 region is CASSNRFRAGYTF. The CDR3 region has the DNA TGTGCCAGCAGCAATCGATTCAGGGCTGGCTACACCTTC.

The count of this clone is one. The V gene is TRBV7-9, the J gene TRBJ2-7, with D unresolved. V was cut by 1 base and J by 3 bases, with 10 bases left in between. The CDR3 covers 14 residues. Germline CDR1 SEHNR, CDR2 FQNEAQ (reference sequence). CDR3 DNA: TGTGCCAGCAGCTTAGAAGGGCAAAACTACGAGCAGTACTTC. It yields the protein CASSLEGQNYEQYF.

CDR3 sequence reads: CARSTRDRGKFSGNTIYF. The DNA for the CDR3 is TGTGCCAGAAGCACCCGGGACAGGGGTAAGTTCTCTGGAAACACCATATATTTT. The chain couples TRBV5-3 to TRBJ1-3; 10 bases line up with TRBD1. TRBV5-3 is an ORF for which the function is uncertain. The CDR3 contains 18 residues. V lost 4 bases to trimming and J lost 0 bases; unmatched junction nucleotides: 10.

The genes are TRBV19 and TRBJ1-2; no reliable D call. The CDR3 has 15 residues. Germline CDR1 reads LNHDA; CDR2 reads SQIVND (reference sequence). Between the trimmed V and J ends, which lost 7 bases and 3 bases, there was a span of 18 bases. This CDR3 reads CASTPRAVGDYGYTF. CDR3 DNA: TGTGCCAGTACCCCGAGGGCCGTGGGCGACTATGGCTACACCTTC.

V and J are TRBV2 and TRBJ1-4, with D possibly being TRBD1 (5 bases). CDR3 size: 12 residues. Germline values: CDR1 SNHLY, CDR2 FYNNEI. The V gene lost 7 bases and the J gene lost 7 bases, with 10 bases spanning the gap. CDR3 bases: TGTGCCAGCAACCAGGGTAGTGAAAAACTGTTTTTT. Amino acids: CASNQGSEKLFF. Based on the CDR3 plus reference TRBV2 and TRBJ1-4, the full variable domain is EPEVTQTPSHQVTQMGQEVILRCVPISNHLYFYWYRQILGQKVEFLVSFYNNEISEKSEIFDDQFSVERPDGSNFTLKIRSTKLEDSAMYFCASNQGSEKLFFGSGTQLSVL.

The chain carries TRBV30 and TRBJ2-7, with D possibly being TRBD1 or TRBD2 (5 bases each). The CDR3 totals 12 residues. Trimming shortened V by 3 bases and J by 0 bases, and 6 bases separated the two germline ends. CDR1 GTSNPN and CDR2 SVGIG come from the germline V gene (reference sequence). The chain's CDR3 is CAWRGVSYEQYF. CDR3 nucleotides: TGTGCCTGGAGGGGGGTCTCCTACGAGCAGTACTTC. Variable domain in full (rest from reference TRBV30 and TRBJ2-7): SQTIHQWPATLVQPVGSPLSLECTVEGTSNPNLYWYRQAAGRGLQLLFYSVGIGQISSEVPQNLSASRPQDRQFILSSKKLLLSDSGFYLCAWRGVSYEQYFGPGTRLTVT.

The chain is built from TRBV5-4 and TRBJ2-2; D unclear. The germline CDR1 and CDR2 sequences are SGHNT and YYREEE (reference sequence). CDR3 length equals 15 residues. The V end lost 0 bases, the J end lost 0 bases, and 6 bases lay between the germline ends. CDR3 residues: CASSLGGTNTGELFF. CDR3 nucleotide sequence: TGTGCCAGCAGCTTGGGAGGAACGAACACCGGGGAGCTGTTTTTT.

With respect to this clone: One end of the junction is discordant with germline, which a read error may explain. The gene calls are TRBV29-1 and TRBJ2-7; possibly TRBD2 for D (5 bases). From germline, CDR1 is SQVTM and CDR2 ANQGSEA. The CDR3 length is 12 residues. Here the CDR3 reads CSAEGSSYEQYF. DNA for the CDR3: TGCAGCGCTGAAGGGAGCTCCTACGAGCAGTACTTC.

The gene calls are TRBV13 and TRBJ1-6; 9 bases fit TRBD1. The length of the CDR3 is 19 residues. Unmatched junction bases numbered 21, after V lost 5 bases and J lost 10 bases. In germline, CDR1 is PRHDT, CDR2 FYEKMQ (reference sequence). The DNA of the CDR3 is TGTGCCAGCAGCGGGGTAATCGGGACAGGGTTTGTATCAGCCTCACCCCTCCACTTT. Translated, it gives CASSGVIGTGFVSASPLHF.

The V gene is TRBV3-1 (or the pseudogene TRBV3-2), the J gene TRBJ2-1; 8 nucleotides agree with TRBD2. The CDR3 length is 16 residues. The ends lost 1 base at V and 4 bases at J; junction bases unmatched: 6. CDR1 LGHDT and CDR2 YNNKEL come from the germline V gene (reference sequence). The CDR3 coding sequence is TGTGCCAGCAGCCAAGTAAGAACTAGCGGTTACAATGAGCAGTTCTTC. Its translation is CASSQVRTSGYNEQFF.

The rearrangement links TRBV5-1 to TRBJ2-6; D might be TRBD1 or TRBD2, each matching 5 bases. This CDR3 is 17 amino acids long. The V gene lost 4 bases and the J gene lost 0 bases, with 14 bases spanning the gap. Germline CDR1 and CDR2: SGHRS and YFSETQ. CDR3 sequence: CASSNPGRLSGANVLTF. The CDR3, as DNA: TGCGCCAGCAGCAACCCGGGACGCCTCTCTGGGGCCAACGTCCTGACTTTC.

J is TRBJ2-3 and V is TRBV10-1, with TRBD1 matching 11 bases. The V gene's germline CDR1 is WNHNN and CDR2 SYGVQD (reference sequence). With 2 bases clipped from V and 3 bases from J, the junction kept 7 bases outside the gene matches. The CDR3 has 17 amino acids. The CDR3 bases are TGCGCCAGCAGTGAGAGGTCGGGACAGGGGGGAACAGATACGCAGTATTTT. Translated, it gives CASSERSGQGGTDTQYF.

The CDR3 is CASSPLTSGVSTDTQYF. Written as DNA, the CDR3 is TGTGCCAGCTCACCATTGACTAGCGGGGTTAGTACGGATACGCAGTATTTT. The chain uses TRBV18 and TRBJ2-3, with 11 bases lining up with TRBD2. The V gene end was trimmed by 2 bases and the J gene end by 6 bases; junction bases not matched to a gene: 10. Germline CDR1 reads KGHSH; CDR2 reads LQKENI. The CDR3 is made up of 17 amino acids.

This chain joins TRBV19 and TRBJ2-2, with 7 positions matching TRBD2. CDR1 is LNHDA and CDR2 is SQIVND in the germline V gene (reference sequence). The CDR3 runs 13 residues. The trim removed 9 bases at V and 6 bases at J, leaving 7 bases unmatched. The CDR3 DNA sequence: TGTGCCAGCCAACATGGGGGGGCCGGGGAGCTGTTTTTT. This sequence encodes CASQHGGAGELFF.

The rearrangement uses TRBV7-7 and TRBJ2-1; possibly TRBD1 or TRBD2 for D (7 bases each). CDR1 SSHAT and CDR2 FNYEAQ come from the germline V gene (reference sequence). The CDR3 loop spans 14 amino acids. Trimming left V 5 bases short and J 2 bases short, with 10 bases between. The CDR3: CASSAGGAYNEQFF. The CDR3 bases are TGTGCCAGCAGCGCAGGGGGGGCCTACAATGAGCAGTTCTTC.

In the case of this clone: One end of the junction fails to match germline, which may point to a read error. The chain recombines TRBV9 with TRBJ1-1; D call uncertain. The CDR3 contains 13 residues. CDR1 is SGDLS, CDR2 YYNGEE, per germline. This chain's CDR3 is CASSAGANTEAFF. CDR3 nucleotide sequence: TGTGCCAGCAGCGCGGGAGCGAACACTGAAGCTTTTTTT.

This sequence joins TRBV6-5 and TRBJ2-7; TRBD1 is a possible D gene (6 bases). Germline V gene lookup returns CDR1 MNHEY and CDR2 SVGAGI. The CDR3 has 12 residues. Trimming left V 5 bases short and J 5 bases short, with 10 bases between. CDR3 sequence: CASSQTGNEQYF. The CDR3 nucleotides are TGTGCCAGCAGTCAAACAGGGAACGAGCAGTACTTC.

This clone was seen once. The J gene is TRBJ1-5, the V gene TRBV5-8; possibly TRBD1 for D (5 bases). Germline V gives CDR1 SGHTS, CDR2 YDEGEE. The CDR3 covers 16 residues. V lost 4 bases and J 0 bases, leaving 14 bases between the germline ends. Here the CDR3 reads CASSEGTGYSNQPQHF. The CDR3 DNA reads as TGTGCCAGCAGCGAAGGGACTGGTTATAGCAATCAGCCCCAGCATTTT.

The chain recombines TRBV15 with TRBJ2-1; D call uncertain. The CDR3 is 16 amino acids. Trimming pared 1 base from V and 0 bases from J, leaving 10 bases between. Germline loops: CDR1 LNHNV, CDR2 YYDKDF (reference sequence). The CDR3 sequence is CATSRARTSSYNEQFF. The DNA for the CDR3 is TGTGCCACCAGCAGAGCCAGAACGAGCTCCTACAATGAGCAGTTCTTC.

This sequence joins TRBV7-2 and TRBJ1-2; 10 bases match TRBD1. The V gene's germline CDR1 is SGHTA and CDR2 FQGNSA. The CDR3 runs 16 residues. V lost 3 bases, J lost 5 bases, and 9 bases stayed unmatched. Written as DNA, the CDR3 is TGTGCCAGCAGCTTCTCTCGACAGGGGGCGCGGTATGGCTACACCTTC. It translates to CASSFSRQGARYGYTF.

CDR3 bases: TGTGCCAGCTCGACTTCGACCGGAGAAAAACTGTTTTTT. This encodes CASSTSTGEKLFF. The rearrangement joins TRBV18 to TRBJ1-4; D is uncertain. The CDR3 sequence is 13 residues long. Trimming pared 6 bases from V and 8 bases from J, leaving 13 bases between. Germline V gives CDR1 KGHSH, CDR2 LQKENI.

This chain joins TRBV5-1 and TRBJ1-2; no clear D. The length of the CDR3 is 17 residues. The germline V and J ends were trimmed by 2 bases and 0 bases, with 17 bases remaining between them. The germline V gene encodes CDR1 SGHRS and CDR2 YFSETQ. CDR3 protein: CASSLNPGQEANYGYTF. CDR3 bases: TGCGCCAGCAGCTTAAACCCCGGGCAGGAAGCTAACTATGGCTACACCTTC.

The chain is built from TRBV7-2 and TRBJ1-5; D may be TRBD1 (5 bases). CDR1 is SGHTA and CDR2 is FQGNSA in the germline V gene. This CDR3 contains 14 residues. Trimming removed 5 bases from V and 1 base from J, with 9 bases in between. In nucleotides, the CDR3 is TGTGCCAGCAGCCCAGGGCGGAGCAATCAGCCCCAGCATTTT. Encoded protein: CASSPGRSNQPQHF.

This clone was detected a few times. The chain joins TRBV11-3 to TRBJ2-5, with D perhaps TRBD1 or TRBD2 (5 bases each). V lost 1 base and J 1 base, leaving 13 bases between the germline ends. Germline loops: CDR1 SGHNT, CDR2 YENEEA. The length of the CDR3 is 16 residues. CDR3 protein: CASSLGDRTTQETQYF. The CDR3 nucleotides read TGTGCCAGCAGCTTAGGGGACCGCACTACCCAAGAGACCCAGTACTTC.